The 22 T cell receptor beta chains listed next were all sequenced from one sample in a study of early T cells in non-severe SARS-CoV-2 infection. One entry per CDR3 protein results from TCRdb running MiXCR on the 5' RACE reads. The profile shows about 92,000 distinct CDR3 sequences, approximately 15% of them singletons. The sequencing input was whole blood. Receptors originate from an adult who was a healthcare worker with PCR-confirmed SARS-CoV-2 infection or an uninfected control (not recorded which).

This chain links TRBV5-1 with TRBJ2-1, with D tentatively TRBD2 (5 bases). V gave up 5 bases and J gave up 8 bases, with 17 bases separating them. The CDR3 consists of 14 residues. Looked up from germline, CDR1 is SGHRS and CDR2 is YFSETQ. The CDR3 protein is CASRIAPEGDEQFF. CDR3 coding DNA: TGCGCCAGCAGAATAGCGCCCGAGGGCGATGAGCAGTTCTTC.

This clonotype has ten or more counts. The V call is TRBV7-2, the J call TRBJ2-5; D remains ambiguous. Germline V CDR1 and CDR2: SGHTA, FQGNSA. V was cut by 3 bases and J by 0 bases, with 5 bases left in between. The CDR3 totals 13 residues. The CDR3 is CASSLTYQETQYF. CDR3 bases: TGTGCCAGCAGCTTGACATACCAAGAGACCCAGTACTTC.

The chain has TRBV27 and TRBJ1-1; TRBD1 matches 7 bases. The CDR3 totals 14 residues. The trim removed 4 bases at V and 1 base at J, leaving 3 bases unmatched. CDR1 is MNHEY, CDR2 SMNVEV, per germline (reference sequence). This CDR3 reads CASSSRTGNTEAFF. CDR3 nucleotide sequence: TGTGCCAGCAGTTCCCGGACAGGGAACACTGAAGCTTTCTTT.

This CDR3 reads CASSLASGRASGAYNEQFF. The CDR3 DNA reads TGTGCCAGCAGCTTAGCTAGCGGGAGGGCCTCGGGAGCCTACAATGAGCAGTTCTTC. The rearrangement links TRBV7-2 to TRBJ2-1, with TRBD2 identical over 11 bases. Germline-derived CDR1 and CDR2 are SGHTA and FQGNSA. Trimming took 0 bases from V and 2 from J; bases not matched to a gene: 9. This CDR3 spans 19 amino acids.

The sample holds a few counts of this clonotype. The chain carries TRBV29-1 and TRBJ1-1; the match to TRBD1 covers 7 bases. Germline lookup yields CDR1 SQVTM and CDR2 ANQGSEA. CDR3 size: 12 residues. Trimming removed 6 bases from V and 1 base from J; junction bases left unmatched: 2. CDR3 loop: CSVGQANTEAFF. CDR3 nucleotides: TGCAGCGTAGGACAGGCGAACACTGAAGCTTTCTTT. Full variable domain (remainder filled in from reference TRBV29-1 and TRBJ1-1): SAVISQKPSRDICQRGTSLTIQCQVDSQVTMMFWYRQQPGQSLTLIATANQGSEATYESGFVIDKFPISRPNLTFSTLTVSNMSPEDSSIYLCSVGQANTEAFFGQGTRLTVV.

This clonotype was detected ten times or more. The rearrangement uses TRBV20-1 and TRBJ2-7, with 14 nucleotides matching TRBD2. This CDR3 spans 12 amino acids. CDR1 DFQATT and CDR2 SNEGSKA come from the germline V gene (reference sequence). V shed 5 bases and J 9 bases; nucleotides not matched to a gene: 3. In nucleotides, the CDR3 is TGCAGTGCTGGGACTAGCGGGAGACTGCAGTACTTC. Its protein is CSAGTSGRLQYF.

This clonotype turned up a few times. The rearrangement joins TRBV5-1 to TRBJ2-7; 9 bases agree with TRBD2. Germline lookup yields CDR1 SGHRS and CDR2 YFSETQ. This CDR3 spans 18 amino acids. Trimming removed 3 bases from V and 3 bases from J; junction bases left unmatched: 16. The CDR3 coding sequence is TGCGCCAGCAGCTCCGATCCGGTGGCTAGCGGGGTCGACTACGAGCAGTACTTC. It translates to CASSSDPVASGVDYEQYF.

This clonotype was observed many times. The chain combines TRBV12-3 or TRBV12-4 with TRBJ2-5; tentatively, D is TRBD1 (6 bases). The CDR3 totals 18 residues. Trimming took off 3 bases at V and 1 base at J, with 21 bases between the two ends. This CDR3 reads CASSFRGSYKISQETQYF. DNA for the CDR3: TGTGCCAGCAGTTTCAGGGGCTCGTACAAAATCTCCCAAGAGACCCAGTACTTC.

This clonotype was seen ten or more times. This sequence joins TRBV28 and TRBJ2-7, with D possibly TRBD2 on 6 matching bases. This CDR3 has 12 amino acids. CDR1 and CDR2 from the germline V gene are MDHEN and SYDVKM. V was pared by 5 bases and J by 5 bases, with 10 bases between. Here the CDR3 DNA reads TGTGCCAGCAGTGTTTGGGGGGACGAGCAGTACTTC. Translating it yields CASSVWGDEQYF.

This clonotype showed up just a few times. The V and J genes are TRBV20-1 and TRBJ1-1, with D hard to call. The V end lost 2 bases, the J end lost 8 bases, and 15 bases lay between the germline ends. The germline gives CDR1 DFQATT, CDR2 SNEGSKA (reference sequence). This CDR3 has 13 residues. The CDR3 sequence: CSARPSSSSEAFF. Written as DNA, the CDR3 is TGCAGTGCTAGACCTAGCTCCTCGAGCGAAGCTTTCTTT.

This clonotype occurred a few times. This chain joins TRBV10-3 and TRBJ2-1; TRBD2 is a possible D gene (5 bases). Deletions cut 3 bases from V and 8 bases from J, with 20 bases between. The CDR3 length is 16 residues. Germline CDR1 is ENHRY and CDR2 is SYGVKD. For the CDR3, the DNA is TGTGCCATCAGTGACACGGAGAGGGCCGAATCCGATGAGCAGTTCTTC. It codes for CAISDTERAESDEQFF.

This chain uses TRBV29-1 with TRBJ2-5; D remains ambiguous. Germline loops: CDR1 SQVTM, CDR2 ANQGSEA. The CDR3 has 12 residues. V lost 8 bases to trimming and J lost 0 bases, with 10 bases between them. The CDR3 sequence: CSLPEHQETQYF. The CDR3 DNA follows: TGCAGCCTGCCGGAACACCAAGAGACCCAGTACTTC. Full variable domain (remainder filled in from reference TRBV29-1 and TRBJ2-5): SAVISQKPSRDICQRGTSLTIQCQVDSQVTMMFWYRQQPGQSLTLIATANQGSEATYESGFVIDKFPISRPNLTFSTLTVSNMSPEDSSIYLCSLPEHQETQYFGPGTRLLVL.

There are a few counts of this clonotype. This sequence joins TRBV12-3 or TRBV12-4 and TRBJ1-5, with 9 bases identical to TRBD1. The CDR3 consists of 12 residues. The V segment lost 5 bases and the J segment 7 bases; nucleotides outside the gene matches: 0. The CDR3 bases are TGTGCCAGCAGTACAGGGGGCCAGCCCCAGCATTTT. Protein product: CASSTGGQPQHF.

This clonotype was counted between two and nine times. The chain carries TRBV9 and TRBJ1-2; D not certain. The CDR3 is made up of 17 amino acids. CDR1 is SGDLS, CDR2 YYNGEE, per germline. V lost 4 bases to trimming and J lost 5 bases, with 24 bases between them. The CDR3 DNA follows: TGTGCCAGCAGCCATTCTCGAGGGCATGAACTGGATTATGGCTACACCTTC. Translated, it gives CASSHSRGHELDYGYTF.

This clonotype was detected a few times. The rearrangement uses TRBV20-1 and TRBJ2-1; D remains unclear. The CDR3 runs 10 residues. The germline CDR1 and CDR2 sequences are DFQATT and SNEGSKA (reference sequence). V was shortened by 2 bases and J by 10 bases, with 6 bases between the two germline ends. The CDR3 bases are TGCAGTGCTAGAAGCACAGAGCAGTTCTTC. This encodes CSARSTEQFF.

This clonotype has only a few counts. The rearrangement uses TRBV7-8 and TRBJ1-5; no definite D call. The CDR3 consists of 15 residues. Germline values: CDR1 SGHVS, CDR2 FQNEAQ. V was pared by 1 base and J by 3 bases, with 10 bases between. CDR3 protein: CASSLESGFNQPQHF. The CDR3 DNA reads as TGTGCCAGCAGCTTAGAATCGGGATTCAATCAGCCCCAGCATTTT.

This clonotype was observed a handful of times. This sequence joins TRBV20-1 and TRBJ2-7; D may be TRBD1 (6 bases). CDR1 and CDR2 from the germline V gene are DFQATT and SNEGSKA (reference sequence). The CDR3 extends over 14 amino acids. V lost 0 bases to trimming and J lost 3 bases, with 12 bases between them. The CDR3 DNA reads as TGCAGTGCTAGAGACGAGGGCAGGGGCTACGAGCAGTACTTC. Translated, it gives CSARDEGRGYEQYF.

The table lists this clonotype with many counts. The genes are TRBV6-1 and TRBJ2-7, with D unclear. The CDR3 sequence is 14 residues long. Trimming pared 2 bases from V and 3 bases from J, leaving 11 bases between. Looked up from germline, CDR1 is MNHNS and CDR2 is SASEGT. CDR3 nucleotide sequence: TGTGCCAGCAGTGAACTAGGAGTCGGCTACGAGCAGTACTTC. Translated, it gives CASSELGVGYEQYF.

This clonotype has only a few counts. The chain links TRBV28 to TRBJ2-1; D gene unclear. The germline V gene has CDR1 MDHEN and CDR2 SYDVKM. V lost 7 bases and J lost 4, with 11 bases in between. The CDR3 sequence is 13 residues long. CDR3 nucleotides: TGTGCCAGCACTTTCGGATTATACAATGAGCAGTTCTTC. Its protein is CASTFGLYNEQFF.

This clonotype was seen a few times. The V gene is TRBV12-3 or TRBV12-4, the J gene TRBJ1-3; D unresolved. The CDR3 has 16 residues. V was pared by 1 base and J by 3 bases, with 13 bases between. The CDR3 coding sequence is TGTGCCAGCAGTTTAGGAGGCACCGAACTTGGAAACACCATATATTTT. Translation gives CASSLGGTELGNTIYF.

This clonotype was counted a few times. The chain has TRBV12-3 or TRBV12-4 and TRBJ2-4; unclear D gene. V lost 5 bases to trimming and J lost 2 bases, with 13 bases between them. There are 15 residues in the CDR3. The CDR3 bases are TGTGCCAGCAGTGTCCGCGTGGGTACCAAAAACATTCAGTACTTC. Its protein is CASSVRVGTKNIQYF.

V and J are TRBV5-1 and TRBJ2-1; 14 bases are shared with TRBD2. The V gene's germline CDR1 is SGHRS and CDR2 YFSETQ. The CDR3 consists of 15 residues. Unmatched junction bases numbered 5, after V lost 4 bases and J lost 8 bases. The CDR3 region has the DNA TGCGCCAGCAGCCCGGGACTAGCGGGAGACTATGAGCAGTTCTTC. Amino acids: CASSPGLAGDYEQFF.